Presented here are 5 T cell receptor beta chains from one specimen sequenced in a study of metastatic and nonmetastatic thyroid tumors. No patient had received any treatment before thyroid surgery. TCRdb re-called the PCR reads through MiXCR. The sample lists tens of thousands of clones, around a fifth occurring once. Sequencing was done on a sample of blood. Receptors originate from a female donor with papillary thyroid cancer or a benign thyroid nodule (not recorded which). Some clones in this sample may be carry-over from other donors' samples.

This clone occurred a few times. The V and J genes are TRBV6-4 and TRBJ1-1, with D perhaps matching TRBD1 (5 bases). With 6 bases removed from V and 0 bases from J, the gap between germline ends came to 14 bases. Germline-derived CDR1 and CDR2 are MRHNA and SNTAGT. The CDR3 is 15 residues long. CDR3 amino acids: CASRVGEGMNTEAFF. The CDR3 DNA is TGTGCCAGCAGGGTAGGGGAAGGGATGAACACTGAAGCTTTCTTT.

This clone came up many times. The CDR3 DNA reads as TGTGCCAGCAGTCCAGGGACGGCGTATAATGAAAAACTGTTTTTT. Amino acid sequence: CASSPGTAYNEKLFF. The chain has TRBV28 and TRBJ1-4; D might be TRBD1 (5 bases). CDR1 and CDR2 (germline): MDHEN, SYDVKM. The CDR3 has 15 residues. V was trimmed by 5 bases and J by 4 bases, leaving 14 bases between them.

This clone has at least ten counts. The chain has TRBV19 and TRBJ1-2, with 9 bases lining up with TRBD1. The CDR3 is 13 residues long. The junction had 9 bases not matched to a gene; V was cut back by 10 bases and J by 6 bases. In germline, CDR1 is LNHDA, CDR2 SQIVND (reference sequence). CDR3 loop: CATRGQGNDGYTF. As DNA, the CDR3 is TGTGCCACTAGGGGACAGGGCAATGATGGCTACACCTTC.

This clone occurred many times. The CDR3 sequence: CASSLGGNPGDTQYF. The CDR3 region has the DNA TGTGCCAGCAGTTTAGGGGGGAACCCAGGGGATACGCAGTATTTT. This chain uses TRBV12-3 or TRBV12-4 with TRBJ2-3; D is perhaps TRBD1 or TRBD2 (5 bases each). There are 15 residues in the CDR3. The V end lost 1 base, the J end lost 6 bases, and 14 bases lay between the germline ends.

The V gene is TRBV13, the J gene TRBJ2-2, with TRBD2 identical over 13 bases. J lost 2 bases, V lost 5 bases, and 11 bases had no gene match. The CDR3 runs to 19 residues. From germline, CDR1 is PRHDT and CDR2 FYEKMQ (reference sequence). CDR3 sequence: CASSLRPTSGGANTGELFF. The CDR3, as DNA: TGTGCCAGCAGCCTTCGACCCACTAGCGGGGGGGCTAACACCGGGGAGCTGTTTTTT.